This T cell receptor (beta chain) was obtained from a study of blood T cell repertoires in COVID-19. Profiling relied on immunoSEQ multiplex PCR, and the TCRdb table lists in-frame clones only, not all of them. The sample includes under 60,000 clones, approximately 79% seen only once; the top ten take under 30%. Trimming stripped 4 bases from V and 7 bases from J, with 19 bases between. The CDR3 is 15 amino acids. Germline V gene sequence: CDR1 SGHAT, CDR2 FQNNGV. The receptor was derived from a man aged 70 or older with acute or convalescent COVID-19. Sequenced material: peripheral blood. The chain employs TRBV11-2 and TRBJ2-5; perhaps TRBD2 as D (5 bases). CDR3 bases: TGTGCCAGCAGCTCCGGACCGGGGAGCTGGGCGACCCAGTACTTC. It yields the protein CASSSGPGSWATQYF.